The clone carrying this T cell receptor (beta chain) came up once. Germline V gene data show CDR1 as SGHAT and CDR2 as FQNNGV. This CDR3 has 15 residues. V lost 1 base and J lost 2, with 12 bases in between. This entry comes from a study of shared clonotypes between healthy human individuals. The protocol was immunoSEQ multiplex PCR, while the TCRdb copy is restricted to in-frame clones and leaves out a portion. In the table there are about 2.4 million clones, roughly 93% of which are singletons. The chain employs TRBV11-2 and TRBJ2-7, with D hard to call. This sequence originates from a man between 18 and 29 years old in good health. Some clones in this sample may be carry-over from other donors' samples. The source material was naive CD4+ T cells from PBMCs. Subset described: CD45RA+ positively selected. Here the CDR3 DNA reads TGTGCCAGCAGCTTAGGGCGAAGCAGAACCTACGAGCAGTACTTC. As protein: CASSLGRSRTYEQYF.